This is a list of T cell receptor beta chains from one sample in a study of blood T cell repertoires in COVID-19. TCRdb keeps only in-frame clones here, not all; method: immunoSEQ multiplex PCR. The sample has more than 150,000 clones; around 90% are singletons. Material: peripheral blood. The source is a man aged 40-55 years with active or convalescent COVID-19. The conserved cysteine and the conserved F or W are not part of the CDR3 here.

J	V	CDR3
TRBJ2-1	TRBV4-1	ASSLRLAGATSYNEQF
TRBJ2-7	TRBV4-1	ASSQDAWSSYEQY
TRBJ1-1	TRBV28	ASSLGGTDTEAF
TRBJ2-7	TRBV6-5	ASSYAKRGIYEQY
TRBJ2-2	TRBV4-2	ASSQDAGTGELF
TRBJ2-1	TRBV14	ASSRDPTGGGEQF
TRBJ1-6	TRBV4-1	ASSQGWTESSYNSPLH
TRBJ1-4	TRBV2	ASRLYGQLNEKLF
TRBJ2-3	TRBV3-1/TRBV3-2	ASSLAGVNTDTQY
TRBJ1-1	TRBV10-3	AISDPSSDTEAF
TRBJ2-5	TRBV4-1	ASSLGLAAQETQY
TRBJ1-1	TRBV4-1	ASSPREGLNTEAF
TRBJ1-5	TRBV30	AWSVRGDQPQH
TRBJ2-3	TRBV9	ASSLGPVSQDTQY
TRBJ1-1	TRBV18	ASSPIGTPEVTEAF
TRBJ1-1	TRBV7-9	ASSGGQGRDEAF
TRBJ2-5	TRBV6-5	ASTQQGLETQY
TRBJ2-7	TRBV7-9	ASSSGLAGSYEQY
TRBJ2-1	TRBV24-1	ATSDTDSSAGYNEQF
TRBJ1-1	TRBV28	ASSSAGQGGNTEAF
TRBJ2-1	TRBV10-3	AIKGGVLADEQF
TRBJ2-2	TRBV5-4	ASSLDLNTGELF
TRBJ1-1	TRBV9	ASSGSTPNTEAF
TRBJ2-5	TRBV5-1	ASTETGQETQY
TRBJ1-5	TRBV27	ASSRTLNQPQH
TRBJ1-1	TRBV3-1/TRBV3-2	ASSQGPQGARNTEAF
TRBJ2-1	TRBV2	ASSEISGTGGGEQF
TRBJ2-7	TRBV9	ASSVGDGGRNEQY
TRBJ1-6	TRBV14	ASSLTGQGSSPLH